The following is a TCR beta chain sequence with its context. The antigen is not known. Libraries were made from TCR beta cDNA, and they carried unique molecular identifiers. TCRdb reprocessed the PCR reads with MiXCR, giving one entry per CDR3 protein. This sample carries 600,000 to 750,000 distinct CDR3 sequences, approximately 59% of them seen once, and the ten largest clones take about 10%. The data were obtained in a study of post-analysis software for immune sequencing data. Study-wide points: Versus controls, multiple sclerosis patients showed significantly lower diversity (normalized Chao1). By F measure, strong co-clustering occurred among samples prepared in the same batch.

The origin of this receptor is a girl aged 2 to 9 with multiple sclerosis. Sample: blood.

DNA of the CDR3: TGTGCCAGCAGGCACTTTAATGAAAAACTGTTTTTT. Translated, it gives CASRHFNEKLFF. The chain links TRBV11-2 to TRBJ1-4; D call uncertain. V lost 6 bases to trimming and J lost 4 bases, with 6 bases between them. Germline lookup yields CDR1 SGHAT and CDR2 FQNNGV. This CDR3 contains 12 residues.